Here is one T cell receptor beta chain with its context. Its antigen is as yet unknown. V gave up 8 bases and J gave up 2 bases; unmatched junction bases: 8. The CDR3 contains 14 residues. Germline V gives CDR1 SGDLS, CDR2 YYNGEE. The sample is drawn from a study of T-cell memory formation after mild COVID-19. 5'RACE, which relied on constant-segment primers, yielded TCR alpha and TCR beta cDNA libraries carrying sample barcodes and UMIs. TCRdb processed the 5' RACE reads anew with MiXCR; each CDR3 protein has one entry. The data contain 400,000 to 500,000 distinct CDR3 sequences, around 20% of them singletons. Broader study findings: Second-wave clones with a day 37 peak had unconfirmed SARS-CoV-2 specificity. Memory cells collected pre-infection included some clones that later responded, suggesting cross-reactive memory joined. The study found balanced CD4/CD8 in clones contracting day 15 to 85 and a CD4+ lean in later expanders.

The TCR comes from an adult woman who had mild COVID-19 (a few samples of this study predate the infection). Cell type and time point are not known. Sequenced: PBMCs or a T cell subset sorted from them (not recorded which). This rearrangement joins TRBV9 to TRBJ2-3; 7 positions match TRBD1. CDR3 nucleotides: TGTGCCAGTAACCAGGGACAGATCACAGATACGCAGTATTTT. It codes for CASNQGQITDTQYF.